This TCR beta chain was captured by sequencing in a study of T cells in Graves' hyperthyroidism and ophthalmopathy. About the research overall: Before treatment of any kind, peripheral blood was taken at initial diagnosis. Study-wide results and caveats: In validation, the model predicted ophthalmopathy. These predictions came a median roughly 6 months before onset.

Looked up from germline, CDR1 is MNHEY and CDR2 is SVGAGI. V lost 0 bases to trimming and J lost 9 bases, with 18 bases between them. The CDR3 is 16 amino acids. It was RNA transcripts that yielded the amplified TCR beta CDR3 regions. The primer set for the first-round RT-PCR of the TCR CDR3 was HTBI. TCRdb called the multiplex PCR reads again in MiXCR, with one record for every CDR3 protein. Of about 680,000 distinct CDR3 sequences in the sample, roughly a third were seen once. Exclusion followed for patients with uncontrolled infection, other autoimmune disease, pregnancy or lactation. PBMCs were collected from an approximately 9 ml volume of fresh peripheral blood. About this clonotype itself: Its antigen is as yet unknown.

Source material: blood. This clonotype was sampled from a woman aged 40 to 50 with Graves' hyperthyroidism. This rearrangement joins TRBV6-5 to TRBJ1-5; no clear D. Here the CDR3 reads CASSYSAAVPSRPQHF. The CDR3 DNA reads as TGTGCCAGCAGTTACTCTGCGGCAGTACCTTCACGGCCCCAGCATTTT.